The 22 T cell receptor beta chains given below trace back to one sample, sequenced in a study of blood T cell repertoires in COVID-19. This table comes from immunoSEQ multiplex PCR, and its TCRdb copy is limited to in-frame clones, with some not included. The sample includes 100,000 to 150,000 clones, roughly 82% of them seen just once. Specimen: peripheral blood. The origin of the receptors is a human donor in a cohort sampled during active COVID-19.

This clone was picked up one time. This chain links TRBV10-2 with TRBJ2-3, with D unresolved. V dropped 9 bases and J dropped 0 bases, with 7 bases sitting between them. Per germline, CDR1 WSHSY and CDR2 SAAADI. This CDR3 has 12 residues. Here the CDR3 reads CASSMSTDTQYF. The CDR3, as DNA: TGCGCCAGTTCAATGAGCACAGATACGCAGTATTTT.

The chain recombines TRBV5-1 with TRBJ2-5; 8 nucleotides align to TRBD2. The V gene end was trimmed by 1 base and the J gene end by 5 bases; junction bases not matched to a gene: 7. In germline, CDR1 is SGHRS, CDR2 YFSETQ. CDR3 size: 15 residues. The CDR3 DNA follows: TGCGCCAGCAGCTTGACTAGCGGTCCCAGGGAGACCCAGTACTTC. It yields the protein CASSLTSGPRETQYF.

The chain is built from TRBV19 and TRBJ1-1; D remains unclear. The ends were cut back, 0 bases at V and 2 bases at J, with 10 bases in the middle. This CDR3 has 15 residues. CDR1 LNHDA and CDR2 SQIVND come from the germline V gene (reference sequence). In DNA form, the CDR3 reads TGTGCCAGTAGTATAGATCGCGGGGTAAACACTGAAGCTTTCTTT. This gives the protein CASSIDRGVNTEAFF.

V is TRBV5-1 and J is TRBJ2-1; 8 nucleotides line up with TRBD2. The trim removed 4 bases at V and 1 base at J, leaving 4 bases unmatched. Germline-derived CDR1 and CDR2 are SGHRS and YFSETQ. The CDR3 has 15 residues. Here the CDR3 DNA reads TGCGCCAGCAGCATACTAGCGGCATCCTACAATGAGCAGTTCTTC. Residues: CASSILAASYNEQFF.

The chain links TRBV6-5 to TRBJ2-7; TRBD1 agrees at 10 bases. Trimming took 0 bases from V and 6 from J; bases not matched to a gene: 8. This CDR3 has 16 residues. CDR1 and CDR2 from the germline V gene are MNHEY and SVGAGI. The CDR3 spells CASSYSVGDRGGEQYF. The CDR3 region has the DNA TGTGCCAGCAGTTACTCGGTCGGGGACAGGGGTGGCGAGCAGTACTTC.

This clone was seen just once. This rearrangement joins TRBV19 to TRBJ1-5; TRBD1 is a possible D gene (5 bases). Germline-derived CDR1 and CDR2 are LNHDA and SQIVND (reference sequence). Trimming pared 5 bases from V and 0 bases from J, leaving 11 bases between. The length of the CDR3 is 15 residues. The CDR3 spells CASSPTDYSNQPQHF. The CDR3 nucleotides are TGTGCCAGTAGTCCGACAGATTATAGCAATCAGCCCCAGCATTTT.

The chain couples TRBV5-1 to TRBJ2-1; 10 bases fit TRBD2. Germline CDR1 reads SGHRS; CDR2 reads YFSETQ. This CDR3 comprises 14 residues. V was clipped by 5 bases and J by 5 bases; unmatched bases: 4. The CDR3 region is CASRLAGKDNEQFF. CDR3 sequence (DNA): TGCGCCAGCAGACTAGCGGGAAAGGACAATGAGCAGTTCTTC.

V and J are TRBV27 and TRBJ2-5; D gene ambiguous. The germline V and J ends were trimmed by 0 bases and 5 bases, with 13 bases remaining between them. Germline CDR1 MNHEY, CDR2 SMNVEV (reference sequence). This CDR3 contains 15 residues. The DNA of the CDR3 is TGTGCCAGCAGTTTATCGAGCCCGGGTTTGGAGACCCAGTACTTC. Encoded protein: CASSLSSPGLETQYF.

The chain has TRBV28 and TRBJ2-7; 8 nucleotides agree with TRBD2. CDR1 and CDR2 from the germline V gene are MDHEN and SYDVKM. The junction had 4 bases not matched to a gene; V was cut back by 6 bases and J by 0 bases. There are 14 residues in the CDR3. The CDR3 nucleotides are TGTGCCAGCAGGGGGCGGGAGGTCTCCTACGAGCAGTACTTC. The encoded protein is CASRGREVSYEQYF.

This sequence joins TRBV11-2 and TRBJ1-6, with D possibly matching TRBD1 (5 bases). CDR1 and CDR2 (germline): SGHAT, FQNNGV. V shed 1 base and J shed 7 bases, with 11 bases lying between them. This CDR3 has 15 residues. The DNA for the CDR3 is TGTGCCAGCAGCTTAGTGGGGGGGGGAAATTCACCCCTCCACTTT. Its translation is CASSLVGGGNSPLHF.

The chain has TRBV27 and TRBJ1-4; 9 bases line up with TRBD1. The CDR3 sequence is 15 residues long. Germline CDR1 and CDR2: MNHEY and SMNVEV (reference sequence). V was pared by 4 bases and J by 7 bases, with 7 bases of the junction left unmatched. The CDR3 DNA is TGTGCCAGCAGTTCCACAGGGGGCGGGATTGAAAAACTGTTTTTT. Its translation: CASSSTGGGIEKLFF.

Concerning this clone: Other DNA sequences of this sample code for an identical CDR3. V and J are TRBV19 and TRBJ2-7; possible D gene TRBD1, 5 bases. The V and J ends lost 1 base and 4 bases respectively, with 11 bases between them. Germline CDR1 is LNHDA and CDR2 is SQIVND (reference sequence). The CDR3 sequence is 14 residues long. CDR3 nucleotide sequence: TGTGCCAGTAGTATAGGGGGCCGGGTGTACGAGCAGTACTTC. Residues: CASSIGGRVYEQYF. The whole variable domain, filled in from reference TRBV19 and TRBJ2-7, reads DGGITQSPKYLFRKEGQNVTLSCEQNLNHDAMYWYRQDPGQGLRLIYYSQIVNDFQKGDIAEGYSVSREKKESFPLTVTSAQKNPTAFYLCASSIGGRVYEQYFGPGTRLTVT.

This chain uses TRBV28 with TRBJ2-1; TRBD1 agrees at 11 bases. With V trimmed by 5 bases and J by 3 bases, 6 bases remained unmatched. Germline CDR1 reads MDHEN; CDR2 reads SYDVKM. The CDR3 loop spans 16 amino acids. CDR3 region: CASSRAGTGGYNEQFF. The CDR3 DNA sequence: TGTGCCAGCAGTAGAGCCGGGACAGGGGGCTACAATGAGCAGTTCTTC.

This CDR3 is CASSYANVVPQHF. Here the CDR3 DNA reads TGTGCCAGCAGTTACGCGAACGTTGTGCCCCAGCATTTT. The V gene is TRBV12-3 or TRBV12-4, the J gene TRBJ1-5; D is undetermined. This CDR3 region has 13 residues. The V and J ends lost 4 bases and 9 bases respectively, with 13 bases between them.

The genes are TRBV12-5 and TRBJ1-1; weak D call: TRBD1 (6 bases). The CDR3 covers 15 residues. Trimming took 6 bases from V and 0 from J, leaving 14 bases between them. Germline values: CDR1 LGHNT, CDR2 FRNRAP. The CDR3 is CASGQPRTVNTEAFF. The CDR3 coding sequence is TGTGCTAGTGGCCAACCAAGGACAGTGAACACTGAAGCTTTCTTT. The variable domain in full, completed from reference TRBV12-5 and TRBJ1-1, reads DARVTQTPRHKVTEMGQEVTMRCQPILGHNTVFWYRQTMMQGLELLAYFRNRAPLDDSGMPKDRFSAEMPDATLATLKIQPSEPRDSAVYFCASGQPRTVNTEAFFGQGTRLTVV.

V gene TRBV5-1 combines with J gene TRBJ2-7; TRBD2 matches at 10 bases. CDR3 size: 16 residues. The V gene's germline CDR1 is SGHRS and CDR2 YFSETQ. Trimming removed 1 base from V and 3 bases from J; junction bases left unmatched: 7. CDR3 protein: CASSLIQLAGDYEQYF. The CDR3 DNA follows: TGCGCCAGCAGCTTGATTCAGCTAGCGGGAGACTACGAGCAGTACTTC.

V gene TRBV11-2 combines with J gene TRBJ2-1; D may be TRBD2 (5 bases). This CDR3 is 14 amino acids long. Germline V lookup: CDR1 SGHAT, CDR2 FQNNGV. V gave up 2 bases and J gave up 5 bases, with 10 bases separating them. CDR3 protein: CASSLRRVNNEQFF. The DNA of the CDR3 is TGTGCCAGCAGCTTAAGGCGGGTCAACAATGAGCAGTTCTTC.

The rearrangement uses TRBV2 and TRBJ1-2; 7 positions agree with TRBD1. V shed 6 bases, J shed 7 bases, and the junction held 8 bases outside the gene matches. Germline CDR1 SNHLY, CDR2 FYNNEI. CDR3 length: 13 residues. CDR3 residues: CASSLDRPGGYTF. The CDR3 region has the DNA TGTGCCAGCAGCCTGGACAGGCCTGGTGGCTACACCTTC. Combining the CDR3 with reference TRBV2 and TRBJ1-2 gives the whole variable domain EPEVTQTPSHQVTQMGQEVILRCVPISNHLYFYWYRQILGQKVEFLVSFYNNEISEKSEIFDDQFSVERPDGSNFTLKIRSTKLEDSAMYFCASSLDRPGGYTFGSGTRLTVV.

V gene TRBV9 combines with J gene TRBJ2-2; 8 bases fit TRBD2. This CDR3 contains 15 residues. V was pared by 5 bases and J by 6 bases, with 9 bases of the junction left unmatched. In germline, CDR1 is SGDLS, CDR2 YYNGEE. The CDR3 loop reads CASSSGLARPGELFF. CDR3 sequence (DNA): TGTGCCAGCAGTTCCGGACTAGCTAGACCCGGGGAGCTGTTTTTT.

The rearrangement joins TRBV29-1 to TRBJ2-7; TRBD1 might be the D (5 bases). CDR3 length: 11 residues. The V gene lost 8 bases and the J gene lost 2 bases, with 10 bases spanning the gap. CDR1 and CDR2 from the germline V gene are SQVTM and ANQGSEA. The CDR3 loop is CSTQGPYEQYF. DNA for the CDR3: TGCAGCACTCAGGGTCCCTACGAGCAGTACTTC.

This clone was observed a single time. V and J are TRBV5-6 and TRBJ2-2, with 9 bases fitting TRBD2. CDR1 and CDR2 (germline): SGHDT, YYEEEE. V shed 4 bases and J 5 bases; nucleotides not matched to a gene: 12. The length of the CDR3 is 17 residues. The CDR3 spells CASSPPGTSLGTGELFF. The DNA for the CDR3 is TGTGCCAGCAGCCCACCCGGGACTAGCTTGGGTACCGGGGAGCTGTTTTTT.

The rearrangement uses TRBV6-2 or TRBV6-3 and TRBJ2-7, with D possibly matching TRBD1 (5 bases). The CDR3 spans 13 residues. Trimming stripped 5 bases from V and 3 bases from J, with 11 bases between. Per the germline V gene, CDR1 is MNHEY and CDR2 is SVGEGT. The CDR3 DNA reads as TGTGCCAGCAGTCCCCTTGACAGCTACGAGCAGTACTTC. Translating gives CASSPLDSYEQYF.